The entry below describes one TCR beta chain. V dropped 7 bases and J dropped 0 bases, with 13 bases sitting between them. CDR3 length equals 15 residues. CDR1 and CDR2 from the germline V gene are LNHDA and SQIVND (reference sequence). This specimen comes from a study of blood T cell repertoires in COVID-19. The protocol was immunoSEQ multiplex PCR, while the TCRdb copy is restricted to in-frame clones and leaves out a portion. This repertoire shows about 80,000 clones, around 80% found once; its top ten account for 21%. The sample taken for sequencing was peripheral blood. This sequence joins TRBV19 and TRBJ1-3; D is perhaps TRBD1 (6 bases). The receptor was isolated from a human donor in a cohort sampled during active COVID-19. CDR3 in DNA: TGTGCCAGTATTCAAAGGGGGATCTCTGGAAACACCATATATTTT. Amino acid sequence: CASIQRGISGNTIYF.